This T cell receptor (beta chain) was identified during a study of CD8 T cells in ankylosing spondylitis. This CDR3 comprises 18 residues. Germline CDR1 is SGHRS and CDR2 is YFSETQ. With V trimmed by 6 bases and J by 0 bases, 15 bases remained unmatched. Study conclusions and caveats: Within ankylosing spondylitis blood, a TCR beta motif made up of several highly homologous variants appeared to be characteristic. Reportedly, disease-linked clones are significantly enriched in ankylosing spondylitis patients' matched synovial fluid. Existing reports had already noted some motif variants in reactive arthritis synovial fluid and blood. Clones linked to disease, bearing a CD8+ phenotype, were relatively rare in peripheral blood.

With regard to this clonotype: The antigen is unknown.

Preparation of TCR beta libraries was done by quantitative 5'-RACE with molecular barcodes. TCRdb recomputed calls from the 5' RACE reads with MiXCR, one row per CDR3 protein. The table shows 350,000 to 450,000 distinct CDR3 sequences, with roughly a quarter occurring only once. The material sequenced was blood, either unsorted or a sorted T cell fraction (not recorded which). The chain uses TRBV5-1 and TRBJ2-3, with 8 bases aligning to TRBD2. The sequence derives from a male donor with ankylosing spondylitis. CDR3 amino acids: CASTEGLAGGSSTDTQYF. CDR3 bases: TGCGCCAGCACCGAGGGGCTAGCGGGTGGATCTAGCACAGATACGCAGTATTTT.